This T cell receptor (beta chain) was sequenced in a study of lymphopenia after photon versus proton radiotherapy. Study results and limitations: Larger post-nadir TCR diversity loss correlated inversely with survival in deceased patients. Oligoclonal CD8+ Temra expansion after nadir drove photon patients' diversity drop. Relative stability marked proton patients; photon patients lost diversity and naive cells.

Details on this clone: The antigen is unknown.

Clones were read by immunoSEQ multiplex PCR, and TCRdb kept only the in-frame ones, dropping some. The sample has more than 9,500 clones; about 85% are singletons. The sequence derives from a man in his sixties with pancreatic cancer. Sequenced here: peripheral blood, sampled from a patient treated with photon-based radiotherapy.

The CDR3 sequence: CASSQAGGGETQYF. The CDR3 DNA reads as TGTGCCAGTAGCCAAGCGGGGGGCGGGGAGACCCAGTACTTC. The chain joins TRBV19 to TRBJ2-5, with 9 bases fitting TRBD2. From germline, CDR1 is LNHDA and CDR2 SQIVND (reference sequence). The CDR3 has 14 amino acids. V lost 6 bases to trimming and J lost 5 bases; unmatched junction nucleotides: 7.